Below, 21 T cell receptor beta chains from the same sample are listed, as sequenced in a study of long-term antiretroviral therapy in people with HIV (dated by TCRdb to between 2021 and 2024). The immunoSEQ hsTCRB v3.0 assay was used at survey level resolution to sequence the TRB variable region. This is the immuneACCESS table as TCRdb keeps it, with only in-frame sequences that have V and J called. A part of the clones is gone; compared with another copy, unresolved V genes explain less than half, and the rest is unexplained. Present in this sample are around 26,000 clones, 79% of which were seen just once. Roughly 10% of the sample goes to the ten largest clones. This specimen consisted of unsorted PBMCs, obtained 1.2 years after starting antiretroviral therapy. Source of these receptors: a middle-aged woman with HIV.

This clone was observed a few times. The rearrangement joins TRBV7-9 to TRBJ1-2, with a possible D match to TRBD1 (5 bases). Per germline, CDR1 SEHNR and CDR2 FQNEAQ (reference sequence). CDR3 length equals 15 residues. Trimming removed 5 bases from V and 0 bases from J, with 13 bases in between. The CDR3 is CASSPTDRANYGYTF. The CDR3 region has the DNA TGTGCCAGCAGCCCTACCGACAGAGCTAACTATGGCTACACCTTC.

The V call is TRBV7-6, the J call TRBJ1-1, with a tentative D call TRBD1 (5 bases). Germline V gives CDR1 SGHVS, CDR2 FNYEAQ. This CDR3 comprises 16 residues. Deletions cut 2 bases from V and 1 base from J, with 14 bases between. The CDR3 DNA reads TGTGCCAGCAGCTTACTCGGCGGGGGATCGAACACTGAAGCTTTCTTT. It encodes CASSLLGGGSNTEAFF.

The J gene is TRBJ2-3, the V gene TRBV5-1, with a tentative D call TRBD2 (6 bases). Germline values: CDR1 SGHRS, CDR2 YFSETQ. CDR3 length equals 13 residues. V gave up 6 bases and J gave up 2 bases, with 10 bases separating them. CDR3 DNA: TGCGCCAGCAAGGAGGGGACCACAGATACGCAGTATTTT. Its translation: CASKEGTTDTQYF.

The V call is TRBV5-1, the J call TRBJ2-7; D possibly uses TRBD1 or TRBD2 (5 bases each). Germline CDR1 SGHRS, CDR2 YFSETQ. The length of the CDR3 is 16 residues. V was cut by 3 bases and J by 4 bases, with 20 bases left in between. CDR3 sequence reads: CASSSPFGEGRYEQYF. CDR3 DNA sequence: TGCGCCAGCAGCTCACCGTTCGGAGAGGGGAGATACGAGCAGTACTTC.

The V gene is TRBV5-6, the J gene TRBJ1-2; D call uncertain. With 4 bases removed from V and 0 bases from J, the gap between germline ends came to 13 bases. CDR3 length: 15 residues. The germline CDR1 and CDR2 sequences are SGHDT and YYEEEE. The CDR3 bases are TGTGCCAGCAGCCGGACCCGCACGTCTAACTATGGCTACACCTTC. Translation gives CASSRTRTSNYGYTF.

This clone was observed a single time. The chain recombines TRBV7-9 with TRBJ1-1; perhaps TRBD1 as D (5 bases). This CDR3 contains 14 residues. From germline, CDR1 is SEHNR and CDR2 FQNEAQ (reference sequence). V gave up 1 base and J gave up 8 bases, with 14 bases separating them. CDR3 in DNA: TGTGCCAGCAGCTTAGACTCAGGCAGGGACGAAGCTTTCTTT. Protein: CASSLDSGRDEAFF.

This clone was seen only a few times. The chain is built from TRBV7-2 and TRBJ2-7; possibly TRBD1 or TRBD2 for D (5 bases each). Trimming took 2 bases from V and 5 from J, leaving 7 bases between them. The CDR3 consists of 12 residues. CDR1 and CDR2 (germline): SGHTA, FQGNSA. CDR3: CASSLWDHEQYF. CDR3 nucleotide sequence: TGTGCCAGCAGCTTATGGGACCACGAGCAGTACTTC.

In this sample, this clone turned up a few times. The chain employs TRBV10-3 and TRBJ1-2; D is unresolved. The CDR3 has 15 amino acids. Germline CDR1 ENHRY, CDR2 SYGVKD. V shed 8 bases and J shed 4 bases, with 20 bases lying between them. DNA of the CDR3: TGTGCCATCCCCCTTCGGCACGACGGTCCCTATGGCTACACCTTC. Encoded protein: CAIPLRHDGPYGYTF.

Points on this clone: Other DNA sequences within the sample encode an identical CDR3. J is TRBJ2-7 and V is TRBV30; D may be TRBD2 (5 bases). Germline V gives CDR1 GTSNPN, CDR2 SVGIG (reference sequence). The CDR3 consists of 12 residues. For the CDR3, the DNA is TGTGCTTGGGATAGCGCTGCTGGCGAGCAGTACTTC. This encodes CAWDSAAGEQYF.

V and J are TRBV5-6 and TRBJ2-1, with TRBD2 matching over 9 bases. The ends lost 1 base at V and 3 bases at J; junction bases unmatched: 2. Germline V gives CDR1 SGHDT, CDR2 YYEEEE. The length of the CDR3 is 15 residues. Here the CDR3 DNA reads TGTGCCAGCAGCTTGTTTAGCGGGAGCTACAATGAGCAGTTCTTC. This encodes CASSLFSGSYNEQFF.

This clone was seen a single time. A junction boundary mismatches the germline segment, possibly from a read error. The gene calls are TRBV2 and TRBJ2-1, with TRBD2 matching 10 bases. The CDR3 is 16 residues long. Per the germline V gene, CDR1 is SNHLY and CDR2 is FYNNEI. The CDR3 coding sequence is TGTTCCAGCAAAGAGGCACTTAGCGGGGGGTTCAATGAGCAGTTCTTC. Translation gives CSSKEALSGGFNEQFF.

The gene calls are TRBV7-9 and TRBJ2-2, with 9 bases matching TRBD1. This CDR3 contains 15 residues. Losses at the gene ends were 3 bases for V and 4 bases for J; bases not matched to a gene: 3. Germline CDR1 and CDR2: SEHNR and FQNEAQ (reference sequence). This CDR3 is CASSFTGGVTGELFF. DNA of the CDR3: TGTGCCAGCAGCTTTACAGGGGGCGTCACCGGGGAGCTGTTTTTT.

The sample holds a few counts of this clone. V and J are TRBV6-1 and TRBJ1-4, with D maybe TRBD1 (5 bases). Germline V lookup: CDR1 MNHNS, CDR2 SASEGT. The V gene lost 7 bases and the J gene lost 7 bases, with 13 bases spanning the gap. CDR3 size: 13 residues. CDR3 loop: CASKSRGGEKLFF. The CDR3 DNA reads as TGTGCCAGCAAGAGTCGGGGCGGTGAAAAACTGTTTTTT.

This clone was recorded once. CDR3 protein: CASSLGLAGEQFF. For the CDR3, the DNA is TGTGCCAGCAGCTTAGGGCTAGCAGGTGAGCAGTTCTTC. This sequence joins TRBV11-3 and TRBJ2-1, with D possibly being TRBD2 (5 bases). The CDR3 is made up of 13 amino acids. Germline V gene sequence: CDR1 SGHNT, CDR2 YENEEA. The V gene lost 1 base and the J gene lost 9 bases, with 10 bases spanning the gap.

The chain joins TRBV7-9 to TRBJ2-1; no clear D gene. The CDR3 contains 13 residues. Germline V CDR1 and CDR2: SEHNR, FQNEAQ (reference sequence). Deletions cut 2 bases from V and 7 bases from J, with 9 bases between. CDR3 nucleotide sequence: TGTGCCAGCAGCTTATTTGCCGAGAATGAGCAGTTCTTC. Its protein product is CASSLFAENEQFF. The full variable domain, its missing parts supplied by reference TRBV7-9 and TRBJ2-1, is DTGVSQNPRHKITKRGQNVTFRCDPISEHNRLYWYRQTLGQGPEFLTYFQNEAQLEKSRLLSDRFSAERPKGSFSTLEIQRTEQGDSAMYLCASSLFAENEQFFGPGTRLTVL.

This clone was found a few times. The chain couples TRBV7-2 to TRBJ2-7; maybe TRBD2 (6 bases). V was trimmed by 4 bases and J by 3 bases, leaving 13 bases between them. There are 14 residues in the CDR3. CDR1 is SGHTA and CDR2 is FQGNSA in the germline V gene. This chain's CDR3 is CASSSPGLSYEQYF. The CDR3 nucleotides read TGTGCCAGCAGCTCCCCGGGACTGAGCTACGAGCAGTACTTC.

J is TRBJ1-4 and V is TRBV5-1, with 9 positions matching TRBD1. This CDR3 contains 15 residues. Germline V CDR1 and CDR2: SGHRS, YFSETQ. V was clipped by 4 bases and J by 5 bases; unmatched bases: 6. The CDR3 DNA reads as TGCGCCAGCAGCCGGGGACAGGGACTAAATGAAAAACTGTTTTTT. Translated, it gives CASSRGQGLNEKLFF.

This clone has only a few counts. In DNA, the CDR3 is TGTGCCAGCGAGGATTCTGGGGCCAACGTCCTGACTTTC. Encoded protein: CASEDSGANVLTF. The genes are TRBV11-2 and TRBJ2-6; D is unresolved. This CDR3 contains 13 residues. Germline CDR1 is SGHAT and CDR2 is FQNNGV. V shed 8 bases and J shed 1 base, with 6 bases lying between them.

The chain is built from TRBV5-4 and TRBJ2-7; D gene ambiguous. Germline CDR1 SGHNT, CDR2 YYREEE (reference sequence). This CDR3 contains 13 residues. With 0 bases removed from V and 10 bases from J, the gap between germline ends came to 14 bases. The CDR3 region has the DNA TGTGCCAGCAGCTTGGACAGTAGAACGGTACAGTACTTC. Its translation is CASSLDSRTVQYF.

A few counts support this clone. The chain couples TRBV9 to TRBJ2-7; TRBD2 agrees at 7 bases. This CDR3 has 17 residues. The J segment lost 2 bases and the V segment lost 0 bases, leaving 11 bases of the junction unmatched. CDR1 and CDR2 (germline): SGDLS, YYNGEE. The CDR3 is CASSVGEGSGRPYEQYF. The CDR3 nucleotides are TGTGCCAGCAGCGTAGGGGAGGGTAGTGGACGACCCTACGAGCAGTACTTC.

The chain is built from TRBV6-5 and TRBJ2-3, with TRBD2 identical over 7 bases. CDR3 size: 14 residues. V shed 4 bases and J 4 bases; nucleotides not matched to a gene: 5. CDR1 is MNHEY, CDR2 SVGAGI, per germline. The DNA of the CDR3 is TGTGCCAGCAGTTCGCTGACTAGCCCAGATACGCAGTATTTT. Its translation: CASSSLTSPDTQYF.